In this sample, the clone carrying this TCR beta chain turned up a few times. Original analysis: Counts of nucleated cells, estimated from reference gene primer amplification, were obtained. The repertoire was sequenced with immunoSEQ multiplex PCR; TCRdb's copy has only in-frame clones and lacks some. V and J calls and clone size are those listed in that table; D and trimming were worked out from the DNA. The sample records roughly 100,000 clones, about four fifths being singletons. V lost 1 base and J lost 7; bases outside the gene matches: 7. Germline lookup yields CDR1 MNHNS and CDR2 SASEGT. The CDR3 extends over 15 amino acids. The sample comes from a study of blood T cell repertoires in COVID-19. Across the whole study: Collection of acute and convalescent COVID-19 samples took place in the United States, Italy and Spain. PBMCs, B-cell-depleted T cells, or T cells provided the cDNA or gDNA that made up the material.

The receptor's source is a human donor in a cohort sampled during active COVID-19. This sequence joins TRBV6-1 and TRBJ1-5; 7 bases are shared with TRBD1. Sample: peripheral blood. The CDR3 DNA sequence: TGTGCCAGCAGTGAAGGGGCAGGGGGTGTCCAGCCCCAGCATTTT. This translates into CASSEGAGGVQPQHF.